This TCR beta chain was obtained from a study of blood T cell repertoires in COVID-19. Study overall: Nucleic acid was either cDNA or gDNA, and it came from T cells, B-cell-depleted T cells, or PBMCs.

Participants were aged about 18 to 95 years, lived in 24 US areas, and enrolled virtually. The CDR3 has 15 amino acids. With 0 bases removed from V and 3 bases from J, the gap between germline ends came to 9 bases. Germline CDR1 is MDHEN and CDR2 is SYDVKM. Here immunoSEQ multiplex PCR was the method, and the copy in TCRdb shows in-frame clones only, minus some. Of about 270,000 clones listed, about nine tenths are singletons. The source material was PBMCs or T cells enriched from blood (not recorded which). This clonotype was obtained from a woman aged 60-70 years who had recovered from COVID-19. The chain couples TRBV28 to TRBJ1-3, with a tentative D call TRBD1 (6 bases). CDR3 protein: CASSLWGADGNTIYF. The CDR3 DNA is TGTGCCAGCAGTTTATGGGGGGCGGATGGAAACACCATATATTTT.